The rows below give T cell receptor beta chains drawn from one sample of a study of control samples from healthy donors and cancer patients. TCRdb keeps only in-frame clones here, not all; method: immunoSEQ multiplex PCR. The sample holds some 74,000 clones, 70% to 90% seen once. Input material: blood. These TCRs come from a woman between 50 and 59 years old in good health. The CDR3 runs from the conserved cysteine through the conserved F or W. A D gene is named only where the DNA matches it firmly. Expanded clones are given a class, and other clones once, few, many or no size at all.

cdr3_aa cdr3_nt d_call clone_size j_call v_call
CASSPHGSSAGELFF TGTGCCAGCAGCCCGCACGGGAGTTCCGCCGGGGAGCTGTTTTTT - - TRBJ2-2 TRBV3-1/TRBV3-2
CASSEGSPPYEQYF TGTGCCAGCAGTGAAGGTTCTCCTCCCTACGAGCAGTACTTC - - TRBJ2-7 TRBV2
CASRSPTSGGGNTQYF TGTGCCAGCAGATCCCCTACTAGCGGGGGGGGAAATACGCAGTATTTT TRBD2 - TRBJ2-3 TRBV6-6
CASSLAGGGTDTQYF TGTGCCAGCAGCCTAGCGGGGGGGGGTACAGATACGCAGTATTTT TRBD2 - TRBJ2-3 TRBV3-1/TRBV3-2
CASSLNANTGELFF TGTGCCAGCAGCTTGAACGCCAACACCGGGGAGCTGTTTTTT - - TRBJ2-2 TRBV7-2
CASRWGANEKLFF TGTGCCAGCAGGTGGGGAGCTAATGAAAAACTGTTTTTT - - TRBJ1-4 TRBV6-5
CASGLPAGESTDTQYF TGTGCCAGCGGGCTTCCGGCGGGGGAGAGCACAGATACGCAGTATTTT TRBD2 - TRBJ2-3 TRBV3-1/TRBV3-2
CASSLHPTDTQYF TGTGCCAGCAGCTTGCACCCTACAGATACGCAGTATTTT - - TRBJ2-3 TRBV5-5
CASSMGFMNTEAFF TGTGCCAGTAGTATGGGGTTCATGAACACTGAAGCTTTCTTT - - TRBJ1-1 TRBV19
CASSFGSLDEQYF TGTGCCAGCAGCTTCGGGTCCCTGGACGAGCAGTACTTC - - TRBJ2-7 TRBV11-3
CASSQGWESSYEQYF TGTGCCAGCAGCCAGGGTTGGGAAAGCTCCTACGAGCAGTACTTC - - TRBJ2-7 TRBV4-2
CASSLGLVSAATNEKLFF TGTGCCAGCAGCTTGGGATTGGTTTCGGCTGCTACTAATGAAAAACTGTTTTTT - - TRBJ1-4 TRBV11-2
CASSIVFGFYNSPLHF TGTGCCAGTAGTATAGTCTTTGGCTTCTATAATTCACCCCTCCACTTT - - TRBJ1-6 TRBV19
CASSLSPGTGGGTEAFF TGTGCCAGCAGCCTAAGTCCCGGGACAGGGGGAGGGACTGAAGCTTTCTTT TRBD1 - TRBJ1-1 TRBV7-2
CASSFRTDYYGYTF TGTGCCAGCAGCTTCAGGACAGACTACTATGGCTACACCTTC - - TRBJ1-2 TRBV5-4
CATQGWSTGELFF TGTGCCACACAGGGGTGGAGCACCGGGGAGCTGTTTTTT TRBD1 - TRBJ2-2 TRBV24-1
CAWSKVQGDTEAFF TGTGCCTGGAGTAAGGTGCAGGGGGACACTGAAGCTTTCTTT TRBD1 - TRBJ1-1 TRBV30
CASSPRGYGNQPQHF TGTGCCAGCTCCCCCCGGGGCTATGGCAATCAGCCCCAGCATTTT - - TRBJ1-5 TRBV27
CSGLTDTQYF TGCAGCGGATTAACAGATACGCAGTATTTT - - TRBJ2-3 TRBV29-1
CASSSGTLPEAFF TGTGCCAGCAGTTCCGGGACACTTCCCGAAGCTTTCTTT - - TRBJ1-1 TRBV6-5
CASSVGWNTGELFF TGTGCCAGCAGCGTAGGCTGGAACACCGGGGAGCTGTTTTTT - - TRBJ2-2 TRBV9
CASRAGQGLNSPLHF TGTGCCAGCAGAGCTGGACAGGGGCTAAATTCACCCCTCCACTTT TRBD1 - TRBJ1-6 TRBV7-9
CASSLGPEEKLFF TGTGCCAGCAGCTTGGGGCCAGAGGAAAAACTGTTTTTT - - TRBJ1-4 TRBV5-4
CASSFQNAGRRTEAFF TGTGCCAGCAGCTTTCAGAATGCAGGACGTCGGACTGAAGCTTTCTTT - - TRBJ1-1 TRBV7-8
CASSLGSGRQDEQYF TGTGCCAGCAGCTTAGGCTCGGGACGCCAGGACGAGCAGTACTTC - - TRBJ2-7 TRBV7-9
CASSQDYRSGRNEKLFF TGTGCCAGCAGCCAAGATTATCGGTCGGGAAGGAATGAAAAACTGTTTTTT - - TRBJ1-4 TRBV3-1/TRBV3-2
CASSRHPTGGTDTQYF TGTGCCAGCAGCCGCCATCCCACAGGCGGCACAGATACGCAGTATTTT - - TRBJ2-3 TRBV3-1/TRBV3-2
CATSEAGTPSLNEQFF TGTGCCACCAGTGAGGCCGGGACGCCTAGTCTCAATGAGCAGTTCTTC - - TRBJ2-1 TRBV24-1
CASSPKGGNEKLFF TGTGCCAGCAGTCCAAAGGGGGGGAATGAAAAACTGTTTTTT - once TRBJ1-4 TRBV6-5
CASSLGVTGNYGYTF TGTGCCAGCAGCTTGGGGGTAACAGGGAACTATGGCTACACCTTC - - TRBJ1-2 TRBV7-2
CATSRAAGTGALKLSYEQYF TGTGCCACCAGCAGAGCTGCAGGGACAGGGGCTCTCAAGTTATCCTACGAGCAGTACTTC TRBD1 - TRBJ2-7 TRBV15
CASSHDDLGEQFF TGTGCCAGTAGTCATGATGACCTGGGGGAGCAGTTCTTC - once TRBJ2-1 TRBV19
CASSQGGETEAFF TGTGCCAGCAGCCAAGGCGGGGAGACTGAAGCTTTCTTT - - TRBJ1-1 TRBV14
CASSPGGRYEQYF TGTGCCAGCTCACCAGGGGGCAGATACGAGCAGTACTTC - - TRBJ2-7 TRBV18
CASSTGAANTQYF TGTGCCAGTAGTACTGGGGCGGCAAATACGCAGTATTTT - few TRBJ2-3 TRBV19
CASSFNRPGEQYF TGTGCCAGCAGCTTCAACAGGCCAGGCGAGCAGTACTTC - once TRBJ2-7 TRBV7-2
CASSNEGAWGSDEQYF TGTGCCAGCAGCAATGAGGGCGCGTGGGGTTCCGACGAGCAGTACTTC - - TRBJ2-7 TRBV21-1
CASRRDRADGYTF TGTGCCAGTAGAAGGGACAGGGCGGATGGCTACACCTTC TRBD1 - TRBJ1-2 TRBV19
CASSLEGSVYGYTF TGCGCCAGCAGCCTCGAGGGGAGCGTCTATGGCTACACCTTC - - TRBJ1-2 TRBV5-1
CASSLGWSSSGNTIYF TGTGCCAGCAGCTTAGGCTGGTCGAGCTCTGGAAACACCATATATTTT - - TRBJ1-3 TRBV13
CASGRDRPNEQFF TGTGCCAGCGGCCGGGACCGGCCTAATGAGCAGTTCTTC - - TRBJ2-1 TRBV19
CASSLVRGNTGELFF TGTGCCAGCAGCTTGGTGAGAGGGAACACCGGGGAGCTGTTTTTT - - TRBJ2-2 TRBV7-2
CASGPGRAEQYF TGCGCCAGTGGGCCAGGCAGGGCGGAACAGTACTTC - - TRBJ2-7 TRBV5-1
CASNQGTGNTIYF TGTGCCAGTAACCAGGGTACTGGAAACACCATATATTTT - few TRBJ1-3 TRBV19
CASVRDSTTNEQFF TGCGCCAGTGTACGGGACAGTACTACCAATGAGCAGTTCTTC TRBD1 - TRBJ2-1 TRBV5-1
CASRAGGTATYEQYF TGTGCCAGCAGGGCAGGGGGCACCGCCACCTACGAGCAGTACTTC TRBD1 once TRBJ2-7 TRBV7-2
CASSVTLWGDGYTF TGTGCCAGCAGCGTCACCCTTTGGGGAGACGGCTACACCTTC - - TRBJ1-2 TRBV9
CAWRWGVAEAFF TGTGCCTGGAGGTGGGGAGTCGCTGAAGCTTTCTTT - once TRBJ1-1 TRBV30
CASSSNGQANSGYTF TGTGCCAGTAGTTCAAATGGACAGGCGAATTCTGGCTACACCTTC TRBD1 - TRBJ1-2 TRBV19
CAISEIGEGSGNTIYF TGTGCCATCAGTGAAATAGGGGAGGGTAGCGGAAACACCATATATTTT - - TRBJ1-3 TRBV10-3
CASSLLDDEQFF TGTGCCAGCAGTCTACTGGATGATGAGCAGTTCTTC - once TRBJ2-1 TRBV6-6
CASSSGTGDGYTF TGTGCCAGCAGTTCCGGGACAGGGGATGGCTACACCTTC TRBD1 few TRBJ1-2 TRBV28
CASRQAGRTTGELFF TGTGCCAGCCGGCAAGCCGGGCGCACCACCGGGGAGCTGTTTTTT - - TRBJ2-2 TRBV6-5
CASKTTLAGGDTQYF TGTGCCAGCAAGACTACCCTAGCGGGTGGAGATACGCAGTATTTT TRBD2 - TRBJ2-3 TRBV2
CASSPDRRINYEQYF TGTGCCAGCAGTCCCGACAGACGAATAAACTACGAGCAGTACTTC - - TRBJ2-7 TRBV6-5
CASSTGTSGGALEQYF TGCGCCAGCAGCACTGGCACTAGCGGGGGGGCTCTCGAGCAGTACTTC TRBD2 - TRBJ2-7 TRBV5-1
CATGPRGYGSTDTQYF TGTGCCACCGGGCCTCGGGGTTATGGTAGCACAGATACGCAGTATTTT - - TRBJ2-3 TRBV24-1
CASSEVLAGDNEQFF TGTGCCAGCAGTGAAGTACTAGCGGGGGACAATGAGCAGTTCTTC TRBD2 - TRBJ2-1 TRBV2
CATSDKSGANTDTQYF TGTGCCACCAGTGACAAAAGTGGGGCGAACACAGATACGCAGTATTTT - - TRBJ2-3 TRBV24-1
CASSLSFGNTIYF TGTGCCAGCAGTCTTTCTTTCGGAAACACCATATATTTT - - TRBJ1-3 TRBV7-2